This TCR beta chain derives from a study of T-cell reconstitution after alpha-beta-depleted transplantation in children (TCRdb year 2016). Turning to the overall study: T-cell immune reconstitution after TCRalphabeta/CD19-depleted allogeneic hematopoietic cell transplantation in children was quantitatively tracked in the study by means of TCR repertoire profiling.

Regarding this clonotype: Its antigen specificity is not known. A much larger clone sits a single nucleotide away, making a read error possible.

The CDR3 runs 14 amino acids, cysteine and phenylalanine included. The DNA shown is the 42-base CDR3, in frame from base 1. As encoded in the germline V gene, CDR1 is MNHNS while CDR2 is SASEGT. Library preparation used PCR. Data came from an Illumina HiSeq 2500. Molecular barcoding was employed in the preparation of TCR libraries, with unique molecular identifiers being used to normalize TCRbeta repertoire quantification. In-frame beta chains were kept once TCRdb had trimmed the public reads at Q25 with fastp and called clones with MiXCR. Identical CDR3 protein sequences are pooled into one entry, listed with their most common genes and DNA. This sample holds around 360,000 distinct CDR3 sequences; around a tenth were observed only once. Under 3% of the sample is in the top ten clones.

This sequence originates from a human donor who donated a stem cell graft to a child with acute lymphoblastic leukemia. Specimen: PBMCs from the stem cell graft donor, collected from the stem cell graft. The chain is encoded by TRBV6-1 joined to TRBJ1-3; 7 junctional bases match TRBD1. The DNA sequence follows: TGTGCCAGCAGCGACAGGGCCCGTGGAAACACCATAAATTTT. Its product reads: CASSDRARGNTINF.